This TCR beta chain appears in the sequencing data of a study of blood T cells in healthy people across ages. Study findings and constraints: Observed TCR beta diversity per million T cells went down as age went up. This fall followed a roughly linear course with age. Researchers report that TCR beta diversity correlated strongly with naive T cell percentage.

CDR3 length: 16 amino acids. Germline CDR1 is MNHNY and CDR2 is SVGAGI (reference sequence). V was pared by 6 bases and J by 6 bases, with 10 bases of the junction left unmatched. Primers used in a second PCR of roughly 7 to 12 cycles were a sample-barcoded 5' primer and a J-beta primer mix. TCRdb itself ran the 5' RACE reads through MiXCR, one entry per CDR3 protein. This sample has about 1,500,000 distinct CDR3 sequences, with 28% found just once. To note about this clonotype: Its antigen is still unknown.

All donors came from Russia, were Caucasian and healthy, and spanned ages about 6 to 90. Every sample gave at least 5 micrograms of total RNA when it was extracted. The chain joins TRBV6-6 to TRBJ1-6, with 8 bases matching TRBD1. The receptor comes from a woman aged 25-40 years in good health. Input material: blood. In nucleotides, the CDR3 is TGTGCCAGCAGAAGGGGGGGACAGGAGGCTAATTCACCCCTCCACTTT. This sequence encodes CASRRGGQEANSPLHF.